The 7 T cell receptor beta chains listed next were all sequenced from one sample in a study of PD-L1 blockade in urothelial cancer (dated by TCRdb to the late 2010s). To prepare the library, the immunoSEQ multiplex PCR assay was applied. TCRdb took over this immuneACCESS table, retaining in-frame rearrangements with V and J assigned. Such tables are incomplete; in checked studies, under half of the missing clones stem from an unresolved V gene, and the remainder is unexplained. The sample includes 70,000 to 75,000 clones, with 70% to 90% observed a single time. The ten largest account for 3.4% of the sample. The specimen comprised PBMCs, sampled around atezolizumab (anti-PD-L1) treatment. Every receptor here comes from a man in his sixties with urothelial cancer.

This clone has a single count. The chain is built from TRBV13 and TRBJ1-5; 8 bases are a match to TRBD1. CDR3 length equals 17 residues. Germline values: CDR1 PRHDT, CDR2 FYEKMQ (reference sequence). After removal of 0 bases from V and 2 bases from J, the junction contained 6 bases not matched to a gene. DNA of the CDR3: TGTGCCAGCAGCTTAGGCCGCAGGGGGCCGGGCAATCAGCCCCAGCATTTT. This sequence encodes CASSLGRRGPGNQPQHF.

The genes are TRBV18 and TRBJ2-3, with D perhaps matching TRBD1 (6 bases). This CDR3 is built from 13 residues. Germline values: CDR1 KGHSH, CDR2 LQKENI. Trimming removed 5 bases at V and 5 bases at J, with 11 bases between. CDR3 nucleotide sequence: TGTGCCAGCTCAGGGGGCGCGGGAGATACGCAGTATTTT. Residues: CASSGGAGDTQYF.

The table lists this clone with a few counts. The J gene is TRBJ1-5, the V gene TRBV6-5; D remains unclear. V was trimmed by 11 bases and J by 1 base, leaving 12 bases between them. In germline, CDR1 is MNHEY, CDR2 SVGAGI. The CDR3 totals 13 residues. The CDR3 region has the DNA TGTGCCTCCGGGTCGGCGAGCAATCAGCCCCAGCATTTT. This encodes CASGSASNQPQHF.

The CDR3 protein is CASSPEAWTNYGYTF. The DNA of the CDR3 is TGCGCCAGCAGCCCCGAGGCTTGGACTAACTATGGCTACACCTTC. The chain uses TRBV4-3 and TRBJ1-2; D unclear. Trimming removed 4 bases from V and 0 bases from J, with 12 bases in between. The CDR3 is 15 residues long. Germline CDR1 reads LGHNA; CDR2 reads YSLEER.

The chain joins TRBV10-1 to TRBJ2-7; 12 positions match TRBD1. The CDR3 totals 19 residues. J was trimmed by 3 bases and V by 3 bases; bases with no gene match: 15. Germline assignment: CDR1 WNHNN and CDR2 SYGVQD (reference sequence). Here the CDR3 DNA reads TGCGCCAGCAGTGACGGAGGGACAGGGGGCCGAGGAAGGGTCTACGAGCAGTACTTC. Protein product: CASSDGGTGGRGRVYEQYF.

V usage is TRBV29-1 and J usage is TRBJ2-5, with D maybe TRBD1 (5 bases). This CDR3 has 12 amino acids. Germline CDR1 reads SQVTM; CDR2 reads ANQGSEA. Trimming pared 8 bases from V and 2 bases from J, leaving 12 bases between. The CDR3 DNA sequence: TGCAGCTTGATAGGGGCACAAGAGACCCAGTACTTC. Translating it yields CSLIGAQETQYF.

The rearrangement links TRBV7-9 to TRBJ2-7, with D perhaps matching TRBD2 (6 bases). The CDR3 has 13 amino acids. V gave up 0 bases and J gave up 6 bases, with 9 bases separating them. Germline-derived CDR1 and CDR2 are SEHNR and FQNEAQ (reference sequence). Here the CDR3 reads CASSLALGGEQYF. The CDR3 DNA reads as TGTGCCAGCAGCTTAGCGCTGGGAGGCGAGCAGTACTTC.